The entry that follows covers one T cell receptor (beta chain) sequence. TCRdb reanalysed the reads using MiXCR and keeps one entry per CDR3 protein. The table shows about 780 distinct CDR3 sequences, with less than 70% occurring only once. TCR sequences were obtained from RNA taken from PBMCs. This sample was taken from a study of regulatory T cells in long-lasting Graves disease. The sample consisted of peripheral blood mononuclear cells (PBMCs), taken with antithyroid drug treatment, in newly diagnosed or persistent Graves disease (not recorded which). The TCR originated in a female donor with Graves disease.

The CDR3 reads CSASRLGTDTQYF. In DNA form, the CDR3 reads TGCAGTGCTAGCAGATTAGGCACAGATACGCAGTATTTT. The chain couples TRBV20-1 to TRBJ2-3; no clear D. CDR1 is DFQATT, CDR2 SNEGSKA, per germline (reference sequence). The V end lost 3 bases, the J end lost 1 base, and 8 bases lay between the germline ends. The CDR3 sequence is 13 residues long.